A single sample is the source of the 32 T cell receptor beta chains below, sequenced in a study of T cell responses to AZD1222 COVID-19 vaccine. This table comes from immunoSEQ multiplex PCR, and its TCRdb copy is limited to in-frame clones, with some not included. The sample contains about 100,000 clones, approximately 87% of which appear only once. The source material was peripheral blood, sampled on day 0 of MenACWY control vaccination. All receptors derive from an adult in good health.

The table lists this clone with a few counts. The V gene is TRBV7-9, the J gene TRBJ1-2; D is unclear. This CDR3 contains 14 residues. Germline CDR1 and CDR2: SEHNR and FQNEAQ (reference sequence). Trimming cost V 5 bases and J 4 bases, with 14 bases left between them. The CDR3 region is CASSPQGPFYGYTF. The CDR3 region has the DNA TGTGCCAGCAGCCCGCAAGGGCCGTTCTATGGCTACACCTTC.

The V call is TRBV5-3, the J call TRBJ1-4, with 7 bases lining up with TRBD1. TRBV5-3 is labeled an ORF, and its function is uncertain. Trimming took 4 bases from V and 7 from J; bases not matched to a gene: 10. This CDR3 contains 15 residues. The CDR3 is CARSPAQGEGEKLFF. The CDR3 coding sequence is TGTGCCAGAAGCCCCGCCCAGGGGGAGGGTGAAAAACTGTTTTTT.

CDR3 nucleotide sequence: TGTGCCAGTAGTATATCCCCGGTGACTGAAGCTTTCTTT. Amino acids: CASSISPVTEAFF. The chain has TRBV19 and TRBJ1-1, with D hard to call. CDR1 is LNHDA, CDR2 SQIVND, per germline (reference sequence). Trimming removed 2 bases at V and 5 bases at J, with 9 bases between. There are 13 residues in the CDR3.

The V call is TRBV24-1, the J call TRBJ2-7, with D possibly TRBD1 on 5 matching bases. The CDR3 is 14 residues long. Germline V gene sequence: CDR1 KGHDR, CDR2 SFDVKD. V gave up 7 bases and J gave up 2 bases, with 14 bases separating them. This chain's CDR3 is CATSPLDSPYEQYF. The CDR3 coding sequence is TGTGCCACCAGCCCCCTCGACAGTCCCTACGAGCAGTACTTC.

Only one count was recorded for this clone. This sequence joins TRBV28 and TRBJ1-5, with TRBD1 matching over 7 bases. The V segment lost 5 bases and the J segment 9 bases; nucleotides outside the gene matches: 10. The CDR3 has 14 amino acids. CDR1 is MDHEN and CDR2 is SYDVKM in the germline V gene. In nucleotides, the CDR3 is TGTGCCAGCAGTCTACCACAGGGGCCACGGCCCCAGCATTTT. This codes for CASSLPQGPRPQHF. Full variable domain (outside the CDR3, taken from reference TRBV28 and TRBJ1-5): DVKVTQSSRYLVKRTGEKVFLECVQDMDHENMFWYRQDPGLGLRLIYFSYDVKMKEKGDIPEGYSVSREKKERFSLILESASTNQTSMYLCASSLPQGPRPQHFGDGTRLSIL.

This CDR3 reads CASREGTSGRTDTQYF. As DNA, the CDR3 is TGCGCCAGCAGAGAGGGGACTAGCGGGAGGACAGATACGCAGTATTTT. The rearrangement uses TRBV5-1 and TRBJ2-3; 15 nucleotides match TRBD2. J lost 3 bases, V lost 5 bases, and 4 bases had no gene match. This CDR3 is 16 amino acids long. The germline V gene encodes CDR1 SGHRS and CDR2 YFSETQ.

The chain employs TRBV15 and TRBJ2-3; 7 nucleotides align to TRBD2. The germline gives CDR1 LNHNV, CDR2 YYDKDF (reference sequence). The CDR3 covers 15 residues. After removal of 5 bases from V and 1 base from J, the junction contained 6 bases not matched to a gene. The CDR3 is CATSLGGAGTDTQYF. The DNA for the CDR3 is TGTGCCACCAGCTTGGGAGGGGCGGGCACAGATACGCAGTATTTT. The full variable domain, completed using reference TRBV15 and TRBJ2-3, is DAMVIQNPRYQVTQFGKPVTLSCSQTLNHNVMYWYQQKSSQAPKLLFHYYDKDFNNEADTPDNFQSRRPNTSFCFLDIRSPGLGDTAMYLCATSLGGAGTDTQYFGPGTRLTVL.

The chain uses TRBV12-3 or TRBV12-4 and TRBJ1-2; no clear D. V lost 3 bases to trimming and J lost 1 base, with 6 bases between them. The CDR3 totals 13 residues. Here the CDR3 DNA reads TGTGCCAGCAGTTTGGACGGTAACTATGGCTACACCTTC. Its protein is CASSLDGNYGYTF.

This clone was counted ten times or more. The chain carries TRBV9 and TRBJ1-1; D unclear. V was clipped by 0 bases and J by 4 bases, with 13 bases between them. Germline CDR1 and CDR2: SGDLS and YYNGEE. The CDR3 has 15 residues. CDR3 coding DNA: TGTGCCAGCAGCGTAGGAGTCCGGTCCCTCACTGAAGCTTTCTTT. The encoded protein is CASSVGVRSLTEAFF.

In this sample, this clone turned up a few times. The CDR3 is CASSLFQGFNQPQHF. The CDR3 DNA is TGTGCCAGCAGCTTATTTCAGGGGTTCAATCAGCCCCAGCATTTT. The rearrangement joins TRBV7-6 to TRBJ1-5; a possible D gene is TRBD1 (6 bases). The germline CDR1 and CDR2 sequences are SGHVS and FNYEAQ. The V end was cut by 2 bases, the J end by 3 bases, with 11 bases between. This CDR3 has 15 amino acids.

The rearrangement joins TRBV6-4 to TRBJ1-6, with D possibly TRBD1 on 5 matching bases. CDR1 is MRHNA, CDR2 SNTAGT, per germline. V was clipped by 0 bases and J by 9 bases, with 15 bases between them. The CDR3 spans 16 residues. The CDR3 region is CASSDSIGGFPSPLHF. CDR3 DNA sequence: TGTGCCAGCAGTGACTCGATCGGGGGGTTCCCTTCACCCCTCCACTTT.

The CDR3 region is CASSEALGEEKLFF. CDR3 coding DNA: TGTGCCAGCAGTGAAGCCTTGGGAGAAGAAAAACTGTTTTTT. The chain carries TRBV25-1 and TRBJ1-4; unclear D gene. The CDR3 has 14 residues. Germline values: CDR1 MGHDK, CDR2 SYGVNS. V lost 2 bases and J 8 bases, leaving 12 bases between the germline ends.

This chain joins TRBV15 and TRBJ1-6; TRBD1 matches at 9 bases. The CDR3 has 17 amino acids. CDR1 is LNHNV and CDR2 is YYDKDF in the germline V gene (reference sequence). V was pared by 0 bases and J by 8 bases, with 8 bases of the junction left unmatched. CDR3 sequence reads: CATSRDFITGGDSPLHF. CDR3 bases: TGTGCCACCAGCAGAGATTTTATAACAGGGGGCGATTCACCCCTCCACTTT.

This chain connects TRBV15 to TRBJ2-1, with unresolved D. Trimming took off 0 bases at V and 2 bases at J, with 5 bases between the two ends. The germline gives CDR1 LNHNV, CDR2 YYDKDF (reference sequence). The CDR3 is 14 amino acids. CDR3 nucleotides: TGTGCCACCAGCAGAGATTCCGCCTACAATGAGCAGTTCTTC. The encoded protein is CATSRDSAYNEQFF.

This clone was seen more than once but under ten times. V gene TRBV9 combines with J gene TRBJ1-6, with unresolved D. CDR3 length: 15 amino acids. Germline V CDR1 and CDR2: SGDLS, YYNGEE. V was clipped by 1 base and J by 7 bases, with 12 bases between them. Written as DNA, the CDR3 is TGTGCCAGCAGCGTATACGGCAGACCGAATTCACCCCTCCACTTT. Protein sequence: CASSVYGRPNSPLHF.

This chain's CDR3 is CASSYGQLIPLEQYF. CDR3 DNA sequence: TGTGCCAGCAGTTACGGACAGTTAATACCTCTCGAGCAGTACTTC. This chain uses TRBV6-2 or TRBV6-3 with TRBJ2-7; weak D call: TRBD1 (6 bases). The CDR3 runs to 15 residues. V lost 2 bases, J lost 6 bases, and 17 bases lay in between. From germline, CDR1 is MNHEY and CDR2 SVGEGT.

This clone was observed a few times. The chain uses TRBV28 and TRBJ2-7, with 7 bases lining up with TRBD1. Germline values: CDR1 MDHEN, CDR2 SYDVKM. Trimming cost V 6 bases and J 1 base; bases outside gene matches: 3. This CDR3 has 13 amino acids. CDR3 residues: CASRRDSSYEQYF. CDR3 DNA: TGTGCCAGCAGAAGGGACAGTTCCTACGAGCAGTACTTC.

The chain is built from TRBV7-2 and TRBJ1-2, with D possibly matching TRBD1 (6 bases). Trimming shortened V by 4 bases and J by 8 bases, and 20 bases separated the two germline ends. Germline CDR1 and CDR2: SGHTA and FQGNSA. The length of the CDR3 is 15 residues. The CDR3, as DNA: TGTGCCAGCAGCTCCAGCTTTTGGGGGGCGCGCGGCTACACCTTC. This codes for CASSSSFWGARGYTF.

This clone has only one observation. The CDR3 sequence is CASKGTDNYGYTF. CDR3 nucleotides: TGTGCCAGCAAGGGGACAGATAATTATGGCTACACCTTC. The genes are TRBV6-5 and TRBJ1-2; TRBD1 agrees at 7 bases. The CDR3 loop spans 13 amino acids. Germline lookup yields CDR1 MNHEY and CDR2 SVGAGI. After removal of 7 bases from V and 5 bases from J, the junction contained 7 bases not matched to a gene.

This chain links TRBV6-2 or TRBV6-3 with TRBJ2-6; 8 positions match TRBD1. The CDR3 length is 18 residues. Trimming cost V 4 bases and J 2 bases; bases outside gene matches: 10. CDR1 and CDR2 from the germline V gene are MNHEY and SVGEGT. The CDR3 here is CASSLQGTGIPGANVLTF. The CDR3 bases are TGTGCCAGCAGTTTACAGGGGACAGGTATCCCTGGGGCCAACGTCCTGACTTTC.

V gene TRBV6-5 combines with J gene TRBJ2-3; 7 positions agree with TRBD2. V lost 5 bases to trimming and J lost 2 bases; unmatched junction nucleotides: 4. CDR3 length: 14 amino acids. The germline V gene encodes CDR1 MNHEY and CDR2 SVGAGI. CDR3 DNA: TGTGCCAGCAGTCTAGCGGAGTTCACAGATACGCAGTATTTT. It specifies CASSLAEFTDTQYF.

This chain links TRBV5-1 with TRBJ2-5; 9 bases agree with TRBD1. The CDR3 totals 14 residues. The germline V gene encodes CDR1 SGHRS and CDR2 YFSETQ. V dropped 4 bases and J dropped 6; count of bases not matched to a gene: 7. DNA for the CDR3: TGCGCCAGCAGCCCCTGGGGACAGGGAAAGACCCAGTACTTC. It yields the protein CASSPWGQGKTQYF.

The V and J genes are TRBV5-1 and TRBJ2-1, with D possibly matching TRBD1 (6 bases). Trimming removed 1 base from V and 7 bases from J, with 18 bases in between. This CDR3 has 16 residues. The germline V gene has CDR1 SGHRS and CDR2 YFSETQ. CDR3 residues: CASSLQAGQRTNEQFF. The CDR3 DNA is TGCGCCAGCAGCTTGCAAGCAGGACAGAGAACAAATGAGCAGTTCTTC.

The V and J genes are TRBV4-1 and TRBJ2-3, with D unresolved. Germline-derived CDR1 and CDR2 are MGHRA and YSYEKL. The CDR3 has 12 residues. Trimming removed 1 base at V and 8 bases at J, with 7 bases between. The DNA for the CDR3 is TGCGCCAGCAGCCAAGCCGCCAGTACGCAGTATTTT. This gives the protein CASSQAASTQYF.

The V call is TRBV28, the J call TRBJ1-6; the match to TRBD1 covers 9 bases. Germline V gives CDR1 MDHEN, CDR2 SYDVKM. Unmatched junction bases numbered 4, after V lost 5 bases and J lost 8 bases. The CDR3 sequence is 14 residues long. Here the CDR3 DNA reads TGTGCCAGCAGTACAGGGGGCGTATATTCACCCCTCCACTTT. This translates into CASSTGGVYSPLHF.

The chain recombines TRBV28 with TRBJ1-2; 12 bases fit TRBD1. The V segment lost 6 bases and the J segment 2 bases; nucleotides outside the gene matches: 1. CDR1 and CDR2 (germline): MDHEN, SYDVKM. The CDR3 loop spans 14 amino acids. The CDR3 DNA sequence: TGTGCCAGCAGGGGGACAGGGGGCAACTATGGCTACACCTTC. Translation gives CASRGTGGNYGYTF.

The chain combines TRBV6-5 with TRBJ1-6; D remains unclear. With 8 bases removed from V and 2 bases from J, the gap between germline ends came to 10 bases. In germline, CDR1 is MNHEY, CDR2 SVGAGI. This CDR3 is 14 amino acids long. The CDR3 sequence: CASARGTYNSPLHF. As DNA, the CDR3 is TGTGCCAGCGCTCGGGGAACCTATAATTCACCCCTCCACTTT.

This clone occurred many times. The J gene is TRBJ1-3, the V gene TRBV29-1; 7 bases fit TRBD1. Unmatched junction bases numbered 11, after V lost 6 bases and J lost 3 bases. Germline V gives CDR1 SQVTM, CDR2 ANQGSEA. This CDR3 has 15 amino acids. This CDR3 is CSVQTGRSGGNTIYF. For the CDR3, the DNA is TGCAGCGTCCAGACAGGGAGATCTGGTGGAAACACCATATATTTT.

The chain couples TRBV4-3 to TRBJ2-7, with 7 positions matching TRBD2. This CDR3 is built from 16 residues. Germline values: CDR1 LGHNA, CDR2 YSLEER. The V and J ends lost 0 bases and 0 bases, in that order; junction bases with no gene match: 5. For the CDR3, the DNA is TGCGCCAGCAGCCAAGAGCTGCGGGAGAGCTCCTACGAGCAGTACTTC. This encodes CASSQELRESSYEQYF.

The chain has TRBV2 and TRBJ2-7, with unresolved D. The CDR3 is 13 residues long. The V gene's germline CDR1 is SNHLY and CDR2 FYNNEI. V was clipped by 6 bases and J by 0 bases, with 9 bases between them. As DNA, the CDR3 is TGTGCCAGCAGGGACGGTTACTCCTACGAGCAGTACTTC. It is translated as CASRDGYSYEQYF.

The chain employs TRBV5-1 and TRBJ2-1, with 9 bases identical to TRBD1. Germline CDR1 SGHRS, CDR2 YFSETQ. The J segment lost 7 bases and the V segment lost 2 bases, leaving 1 base of the junction unmatched. CDR3 length: 13 residues. The CDR3 nucleotides are TGCGCCAGCAGCTTCGACAGGGGGAATGAGCAGTTCTTC. It codes for CASSFDRGNEQFF. The variable domain in full, completed from reference TRBV5-1 and TRBJ2-1, reads KAGVTQTPRYLIKTRGQQVTLSCSPISGHRSVSWYQQTPGQGLQFLFEYFSETQRNKGNFPGRFSGRQFSNSRSEMNVSTLELGDSALYLCASSFDRGNEQFFGPGTRLTVL.

The sample holds a few counts of this clone. The rearrangement uses TRBV30 and TRBJ1-2, with TRBD1 as a possible D gene (5 bases). The germline V gene has CDR1 GTSNPN and CDR2 SVGIG (reference sequence). The V and J ends lost 1 base and 0 bases respectively, with 9 bases between them. The CDR3 sequence is 14 residues long. The CDR3 nucleotides are TGTGCCTGGAGTGCAGGGATGCCTAACTATGGCTACACCTTC. Its translation is CAWSAGMPNYGYTF.